Included here is one T cell receptor (beta chain) sequence, with context. Antigen unknown. 13 Jbeta primers and 60 Vbeta primers were used for the PCR. In the source study's methods: A later analysis counted 80 million or so unique TCR beta chains, around 10 million shared. TCRdb's table, derived via immunoSEQ multiplex PCR, lists solely in-frame clones and lacks some. V, J and clone size are taken as reported in that table, and D and trimming were inferred from the DNA itself. The table lists roughly 160,000 clones, around 90% of them singletons, with 0.7% to 1% in the top ten. This entry comes from a study of cytomegalovirus exposure and HLA in healthy donors. Study outcomes and limitations: In vitro assays verified that three CMV-associated chains recognized CMV antigens specifically. With further analysis later on, most CMV-associated TCR beta chains appeared HLA-restricted. Further analysis was carried out later, and it showed several of the most significant clusters appearing linked to common viral pathogens.

CDR3 size: 12 residues. The germline V gene encodes CDR1 SGHVS and CDR2 FQNEAQ. V lost 1 base, J lost 7 bases, and 8 bases lay in between. J is TRBJ2-7 and V is TRBV7-8; D unclear. Sequencing used PBMCs. The source of this sequence is a woman aged 25 to 39 in good health and CMV-seronegative. CDR3 coding DNA: TGTGCCAGCAGCTTAGTACTATCGGAGCAGTACTTC. Translation: CASSLVLSEQYF.